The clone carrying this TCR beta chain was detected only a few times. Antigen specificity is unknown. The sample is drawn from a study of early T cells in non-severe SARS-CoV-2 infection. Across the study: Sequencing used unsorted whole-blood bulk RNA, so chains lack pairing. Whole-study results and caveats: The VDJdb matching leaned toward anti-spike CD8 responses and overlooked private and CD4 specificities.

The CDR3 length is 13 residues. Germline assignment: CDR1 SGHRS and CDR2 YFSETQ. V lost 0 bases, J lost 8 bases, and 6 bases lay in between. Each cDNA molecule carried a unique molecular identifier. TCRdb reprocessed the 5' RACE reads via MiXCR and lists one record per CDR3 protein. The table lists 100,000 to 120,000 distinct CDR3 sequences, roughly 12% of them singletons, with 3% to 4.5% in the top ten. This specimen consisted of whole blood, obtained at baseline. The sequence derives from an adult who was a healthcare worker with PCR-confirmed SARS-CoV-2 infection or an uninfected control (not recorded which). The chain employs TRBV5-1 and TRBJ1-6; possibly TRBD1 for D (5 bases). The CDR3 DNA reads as TGCGCCAGCAGCTTGGAGACAGATTCACCCCTCCACTTT. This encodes CASSLETDSPLHF.